The clone carrying this T cell receptor (beta chain) turned up a few times. Its specificity is not known. Investigators reverse transcribed all isolated RNA, so they sequenced expressed TCRB transcripts. Assay: immunoSEQ multiplex PCR; the TCRdb copy retains only in-frame clones and omits some. Of about 150,000 clones in the sample, roughly 10% were seen once. Unmatched junction bases numbered 4, after V lost 0 bases and J lost 8 bases. The CDR3 extends over 15 amino acids. The entry originates in a study of beta chain features in type 1 diabetes. Study conclusions and caveats: A pattern of fewer insertions and more deletions at VDJ junctions was seen in type 1 diabetes patients.

All sorted populations exceeded 95% purity. Sequenced input: central memory CD4+ T cells from blood. V is TRBV23-1 and J is TRBJ1-4; 9 nucleotides match TRBD1. Being an ORF, TRBV23-1 has a function that is uncertain. The receptor was derived from a man younger than 35 in good health. The DNA of the CDR3 is TGCGCCAGCAGTCAATCCGACAGGGGGAACGAAAAACTGTTTTTT. This encodes CASSQSDRGNEKLFF.